What follows describes a single T cell receptor beta chain. V dropped 3 bases and J dropped 3 bases, with 17 bases sitting between them. This CDR3 region has 16 residues. The germline V gene encodes CDR1 SGHVS and CDR2 FNYEAQ. In TCRdb, the RT-PCR reads were re-called with MiXCR into one record per CDR3 protein. The table includes under 950,000 distinct CDR3 sequences, less than 25% detected once. The sample comes from a study of response to subunit inactivated influenza vaccine. This sequence originates from a man aged 50-60 years who received an inactivated influenza vaccine. The chain has TRBV7-6 and TRBJ2-5; possible D gene TRBD1, 7 bases. Material: PBMCs from blood, obtained approximately 5 days after vaccination. CDR3 sequence: CASSFGGQTLKETQYF. CDR3 DNA sequence: TGTGCCAGCAGCTTCGGGGGACAGACCCTGAAAGAGACCCAGTACTTC.